This T cell receptor beta chain was retrieved from a study of OX40 agonist ivuxolimab in advanced cancers. Study-level information: Cancers in dose escalation were hepatocellular, melanoma, renal cell and head and neck.

Clones were read by immunoSEQ multiplex PCR, and TCRdb kept only the in-frame ones, dropping some. The sample holds more than 45,000 clones, approximately 84% seen once. This clone has a single count. The germline V gene encodes CDR1 SEHNR and CDR2 FQNEAQ (reference sequence). The CDR3 length is 15 residues. V was clipped by 1 base and J by 1 base, with 11 bases between them. This receptor was taken from an adult with an advanced solid tumor such as melanoma, head and neck, liver or kidney cancer. The specimen was CD4+ or CD8+ T cells sorted from blood, collected in a trial of the OX40 agonist ivuxolimab. The chain couples TRBV7-9 to TRBJ2-7, with TRBD1 as a possible D gene (5 bases). CDR3 nucleotide sequence: TGTGCCAGCAGCTTAGTCACAGGACGGTCCTACGAGCAGTACTTC. It specifies CASSLVTGRSYEQYF.